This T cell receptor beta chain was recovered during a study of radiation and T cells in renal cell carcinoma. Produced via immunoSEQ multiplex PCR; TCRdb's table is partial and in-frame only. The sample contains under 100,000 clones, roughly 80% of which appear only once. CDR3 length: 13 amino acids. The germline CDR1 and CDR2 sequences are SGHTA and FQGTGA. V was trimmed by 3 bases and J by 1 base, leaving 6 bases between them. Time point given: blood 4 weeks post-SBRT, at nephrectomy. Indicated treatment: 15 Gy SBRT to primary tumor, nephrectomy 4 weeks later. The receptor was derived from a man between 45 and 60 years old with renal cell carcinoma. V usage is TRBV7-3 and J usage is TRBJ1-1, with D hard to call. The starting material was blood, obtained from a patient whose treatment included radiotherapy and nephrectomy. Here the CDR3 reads CASSLRQNTEAFF. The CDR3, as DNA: TGTGCCAGCAGCTTGCGACAGAACACTGAAGCTTTCTTT.